These 10 T cell receptor beta chains came from one sample sequenced in a study of memory CD4+ T cells and cytomegalovirus serostatus. Using immunoSEQ multiplex PCR, the repertoire was profiled, and TCRdb retains in-frame clones only, with some absent. Among around 26,000 clones, approximately 72% were seen once, and the ten largest hold 0.68%. Single viable CD3+CD4+CD8-CD45RO+ cells were sorted as the memory CD4+ T cells. Sequenced material: memory CD4+ T cells from blood. The receptors come from an adult in good health and CMV-seronegative.

V is TRBV7-2 and J is TRBJ2-5, with TRBD2 matching 7 bases. Germline values: CDR1 SGHTA, CDR2 FQGNSA. V lost 5 bases to trimming and J lost 3 bases; unmatched junction nucleotides: 3. This CDR3 region has 13 residues. The CDR3 DNA reads as TGTGCCAGCAGCCGGGGACTAAAAGAGACCCAGTACTTC. It yields the protein CASSRGLKETQYF.

The V gene is TRBV5-4, the J gene TRBJ2-5; D is possibly TRBD2 (6 bases). Trimming took off 4 bases at V and 5 bases at J, with 9 bases between the two ends. Germline CDR1 reads SGHNT; CDR2 reads YYREEE (reference sequence). CDR3 size: 12 residues. Here the CDR3 reads CASSPGGETQYF. The CDR3 nucleotides are TGTGCCAGCAGCCCCGGAGGGGAGACCCAGTACTTC.

This clone was seen only once. V is TRBV4-1 and J is TRBJ1-2, with TRBD1 matching over 8 bases. J gave up 2 bases and V 0 bases, and 5 bases lay outside the gene matches. The CDR3 is 16 residues long. Per germline, CDR1 MGHRA and CDR2 YSYEKL. The CDR3 region is CASSQDGQGANYGYTF. In nucleotides, the CDR3 is TGCGCCAGCAGCCAAGATGGGCAGGGGGCAAACTATGGCTACACCTTC.

The CDR3 sequence: CSVETGTGGYEQYF. Written as DNA, the CDR3 is TGCAGCGTTGAGACCGGGACAGGGGGCTACGAGCAGTACTTC. The rearrangement links TRBV29-1 to TRBJ2-7; 11 positions agree with TRBD1. The ends lost 3 bases at V and 3 bases at J; junction bases unmatched: 4. This CDR3 is 14 amino acids long. The germline gives CDR1 SQVTM, CDR2 ANQGSEA.

This chain links TRBV6-1 with TRBJ1-5, with D hard to call. Germline V CDR1 and CDR2: MNHNS, SASEGT. The length of the CDR3 is 15 residues. The V end lost 5 bases, the J end lost 4 bases, and 15 bases lay between the germline ends. CDR3 loop: CASSLSRGLNQPQHF. The CDR3 DNA reads as TGTGCCAGCAGTCTCTCCAGAGGGCTGAATCAGCCCCAGCATTTT.

The chain recombines TRBV30 with TRBJ1-5; D gene ambiguous. Germline loops: CDR1 GTSNPN, CDR2 SVGIG (reference sequence). V was clipped by 2 bases and J by 2 bases, with 10 bases between them. CDR3 length: 14 amino acids. DNA of the CDR3: TGTGCCTGGAGTCTGCGGACTGGCAATCAGCCCCAGCATTTT. Protein: CAWSLRTGNQPQHF.

The chain is built from TRBV7-2 and TRBJ1-3; maybe TRBD1 (5 bases). Trimming left V 4 bases short and J 7 bases short, with 17 bases between. This CDR3 has 15 residues. Germline V CDR1 and CDR2: SGHTA, FQGNSA. The CDR3 sequence is CASSSQGDAGNTIYF. CDR3 nucleotide sequence: TGTGCCAGCAGCTCCCAAGGGGATGCGGGGAACACCATATATTTT.

The chain employs TRBV7-2 and TRBJ2-5; 7 nucleotides align to TRBD2. CDR3 size: 13 residues. Germline V CDR1 and CDR2: SGHTA, FQGNSA. V gave up 1 base and J gave up 14 bases; unmatched junction bases: 10. The CDR3 nucleotides are TGTGCCAGCAGCTTAGACGCCTTTGGGGGGGGATACTTC. Residues: CASSLDAFGGGYF.

The chain couples TRBV5-1 to TRBJ2-7; no definite D call. Germline CDR1 reads SGHRS; CDR2 reads YFSETQ. The CDR3 length is 15 residues. Trimming took off 3 bases at V and 0 bases at J, with 13 bases between the two ends. This chain's CDR3 is CASSSQPSNSYEQYF. CDR3 in DNA: TGCGCCAGCAGCTCCCAGCCCAGTAACTCCTACGAGCAGTACTTC.

The V gene is TRBV18, the J gene TRBJ1-4; D is unresolved. The CDR3 has 13 residues. The germline V and J ends were trimmed by 6 bases and 5 bases, with 10 bases remaining between them. Germline assignment: CDR1 KGHSH and CDR2 LQKENI. For the CDR3, the DNA is TGTGCCAGCTCCCCCGGAGTGAATGAAAAACTGTTTTTT. Translation: CASSPGVNEKLFF.